Listed here are 19 T cell receptor beta chains from one sample, sequenced in a study of shared clonotypes between healthy human individuals. Libraries were prepared by immunoSEQ multiplex PCR; TCRdb keeps only in-frame clonotypes and omits some of them. Altogether 450,000 to 550,000 clones are present, less than 85% being singletons, with the ten largest covering roughly 13%. The sample was PBMCs. The source of these receptors is a woman aged 40 to 50 in good health. Some clones in this sample may be carry-over from other donors' samples.

The chain combines TRBV19 with TRBJ1-5, with no clear D. The CDR3 covers 12 residues. Trimming left V 5 bases short and J 9 bases short, with 11 bases between. Germline lookup yields CDR1 LNHDA and CDR2 SQIVND (reference sequence). The CDR3 protein is CASSVSNGPQHF. CDR3 sequence (DNA): TGTGCCAGTAGTGTATCAAATGGGCCCCAGCATTTT.

In this sample, this clone turned up many times. The V call is TRBV28, the J call TRBJ2-2, with 11 bases identical to TRBD2. Trimming at V came to 3 bases and at J to 7 bases, leaving 10 bases not matched to a gene. Germline CDR1 MDHEN, CDR2 SYDVKM. The CDR3 covers 17 residues. CDR3 bases: TGTGCCAGCAGTTTTGACCCGACTAGCGGGAATGACGGGGAGCTGTTTTTT. As protein: CASSFDPTSGNDGELFF. The entire variable domain, with the rest obtained from reference TRBV28 and TRBJ2-2, is as follows: DVKVTQSSRYLVKRTGEKVFLECVQDMDHENMFWYRQDPGLGLRLIYFSYDVKMKEKGDIPEGYSVSREKKERFSLILESASTNQTSMYLCASSFDPTSGNDGELFFGEGSRLTVL.

This rearrangement joins TRBV15 to TRBJ2-1; 8 nucleotides match TRBD2. Germline assignment: CDR1 LNHNV and CDR2 YYDKDF (reference sequence). The CDR3 is made up of 16 amino acids. V lost 2 bases and J lost 8; bases outside the gene matches: 11. The CDR3 reads CATSRFGGSRGDEQFF. CDR3 nucleotides: TGTGCCACCAGCAGATTCGGCGGTTCGCGGGGGGATGAGCAGTTCTTC.

Note on this clone: Other DNA sequences within the sample encode an identical CDR3. The gene calls are TRBV7-2 and TRBJ2-7; 8 bases map to TRBD2. The CDR3 spans 14 residues. Germline V gives CDR1 SGHTA, CDR2 FQGNSA. The ends lost 5 bases at V and 4 bases at J; junction bases unmatched: 7. This chain's CDR3 is CASSASGGPYEQYF. In DNA, the CDR3 is TGTGCCAGCAGCGCCTCGGGGGGGCCTTACGAGCAGTACTTC. Full variable domain (outside the CDR3, taken from reference TRBV7-2 and TRBJ2-7): GAGVSQSPSNKVTEKGKDVELRCDPISGHTALYWYRQSLGQGLEFLIYFQGNSAPDKSGLPSDRFSAERTGGSVSTLTIQRTQQEDSAVYLCASSASGGPYEQYFGPGTRLTVT.

This chain joins TRBV2 and TRBJ2-3; 7 bases match TRBD2. The CDR3 runs 13 residues. Germline-derived CDR1 and CDR2 are SNHLY and FYNNEI. With 8 bases clipped from V and 5 bases from J, the junction kept 7 bases outside the gene matches. The CDR3 region is CASSWAGEDTQYF. The CDR3 bases are TGTGCCAGCTCATGGGCGGGAGAAGATACGCAGTATTTT. Based on the CDR3 plus reference TRBV2 and TRBJ2-3, the full variable domain is EPEVTQTPSHQVTQMGQEVILRCVPISNHLYFYWYRQILGQKVEFLVSFYNNEISEKSEIFDDQFSVERPDGSNFTLKIRSTKLEDSAMYFCASSWAGEDTQYFGPGTRLTVL.

Here the CDR3 reads CASTSGVTYEQYF. The CDR3 DNA reads as TGTGCCAGCACATCAGGGGTAACTTACGAGCAGTACTTC. The chain links TRBV11-1 to TRBJ2-5; tentative D call: TRBD1 (6 bases). The end of the DNA aligns better with TRBJ2-7, so the J call may be wrong. The CDR3 runs 13 residues. CDR1 and CDR2 from the germline V gene are SGHAT and FQDESV (reference sequence).

The chain is built from TRBV14 and TRBJ1-3, with D uncertain. Trimming removed 2 bases at V and 3 bases at J, with 8 bases between. The CDR3 is 14 residues long. Germline CDR1 reads SGHDN; CDR2 reads FVKESK. CDR3 loop: CASSQRGFGNTIYF. Here the CDR3 DNA reads TGTGCCAGCAGCCAACGGGGTTTTGGAAACACCATATATTTT.

The rearrangement joins TRBV2 to TRBJ1-4; no firm D call. The CDR3 has 13 amino acids. With 7 bases removed from V and 3 bases from J, the gap between germline ends came to 9 bases. In germline, CDR1 is SNHLY, CDR2 FYNNEI. CDR3 coding DNA: TGTGCCAGCAAAACTACGGCTAATGAAAAACTGTTTTTT. Translation: CASKTTANEKLFF.

The V gene is TRBV11-2, the J gene TRBJ1-1, with TRBD1 as a possible D gene (5 bases). This CDR3 has 14 amino acids. Trimming pared 5 bases from V and 5 bases from J, leaving 15 bases between. Germline lookup yields CDR1 SGHAT and CDR2 FQNNGV. Written as DNA, the CDR3 is TGTGCCAGCAGCAAGACACAATGGGGGACTGAAGCTTTCTTT. Residues: CASSKTQWGTEAFF.

The chain joins TRBV9 to TRBJ2-3; D possibly corresponds to TRBD2 (5 bases). The CDR3 has 16 amino acids. V was pared by 0 bases and J by 0 bases, with 11 bases between. Germline V CDR1 and CDR2: SGDLS, YYNGEE. The CDR3 is CASSVGGSLSTDTQYF. The CDR3 DNA is TGTGCCAGCAGCGTAGGAGGGTCCTTGAGCACAGATACGCAGTATTTT.

The J gene is TRBJ2-2, the V gene TRBV9; D not resolved. Germline V gene lookup returns CDR1 SGDLS and CDR2 YYNGEE. This CDR3 has 13 amino acids. The V end lost 2 bases, the J end lost 7 bases, and 9 bases lay between the germline ends. For the CDR3, the DNA is TGTGCCAGCAGCGTTGGGTTTGTCGGGGAGCTGTTTTTT. This codes for CASSVGFVGELFF.

This clone was counted many times. The CDR3, as DNA: TGTGCCAGCAGCCCGACTAGCGGGAGAAATACCGGGGAGCTGTTTTTT. As protein: CASSPTSGRNTGELFF. The J gene is TRBJ2-2, the V gene TRBV13, with TRBD2 matching over 12 bases. This CDR3 spans 16 amino acids. Losses at the gene ends were 5 bases for V and 5 bases for J; bases not matched to a gene: 6. Germline loops: CDR1 PRHDT, CDR2 FYEKMQ (reference sequence).

V gene TRBV5-4 combines with J gene TRBJ2-7, with TRBD2 identical over 9 bases. The V and J ends lost 1 base and 2 bases, in that order; junction bases with no gene match: 10. CDR1 is SGHNT, CDR2 YYREEE, per germline (reference sequence). The length of the CDR3 is 17 residues. CDR3 DNA: TGTGCCAGCAGCTTGCGCTTTAGCGGGAGAAGGACCTACGAGCAGTACTTC. Translation gives CASSLRFSGRRTYEQYF.

The chain has TRBV18 and TRBJ2-3; D is perhaps TRBD1 (5 bases). The CDR3 contains 15 residues. Germline values: CDR1 KGHSH, CDR2 LQKENI. Trimming stripped 3 bases from V and 0 bases from J, with 10 bases between. CDR3 sequence reads: CASSPQGASTDTQYF. The CDR3 DNA follows: TGTGCCAGCTCACCCCAAGGGGCAAGCACAGATACGCAGTATTTT.

This rearrangement joins TRBV6-1 to TRBJ1-5; 9 bases fit TRBD1. The trim removed 8 bases at V and 5 bases at J, leaving 7 bases unmatched. This CDR3 is built from 14 residues. Germline V gene sequence: CDR1 MNHNS, CDR2 SASEGT. The CDR3 DNA reads TGTGCCAGCGGACAGGGGCAGGTGCATCAGCCCCAGCATTTT. Its translation: CASGQGQVHQPQHF.

In this sample, this clone turned up a few times. The rearrangement joins TRBV9 to TRBJ2-1, with 10 bases matching TRBD2. Germline assignment: CDR1 SGDLS and CDR2 YYNGEE. The V gene end was trimmed by 3 bases and the J gene end by 8 bases; junction bases not matched to a gene: 5. CDR3 length: 14 amino acids. CDR3 coding DNA: TGTGCCAGCAGCGACACTAGCGGGAAAGATGAGCAGTTCTTC. Its protein product is CASSDTSGKDEQFF.

This clone occurred once. The rearrangement uses TRBV5-4 and TRBJ1-4, with 8 positions matching TRBD1. Germline V gives CDR1 SGHNT, CDR2 YYREEE (reference sequence). This CDR3 has 15 amino acids. V lost 3 bases to trimming and J lost 3 bases; unmatched junction nucleotides: 4. The CDR3 DNA follows: TGTGCCAGCAGCTCAGGGGGCTGGGCTAATGAAAAACTGTTTTTT. This encodes CASSSGGWANEKLFF.

The CDR3 DNA reads as TGTGCCAGCAGAAGACAGGGGAAGTACGAGCAGTACTTC. Amino acid sequence: CASRRQGKYEQYF. This sequence joins TRBV28 and TRBJ2-7; 8 nucleotides agree with TRBD1. CDR1 is MDHEN, CDR2 SYDVKM, per germline. V lost 6 bases, J lost 4 bases, and 5 bases stayed unmatched. The CDR3 is made up of 13 amino acids.

The CDR3 protein is CASSLSEGRYEQYF. Here the CDR3 DNA reads TGTGCCAGCAGTTTAAGTGAGGGGCGGTACGAGCAGTACTTC. The chain joins TRBV28 to TRBJ2-7; tentatively, D is TRBD1 or TRBD2 (5 bases each). Trimming left V 2 bases short and J 4 bases short, with 12 bases between. Germline V gene sequence: CDR1 MDHEN, CDR2 SYDVKM. The CDR3 covers 14 residues. The complete variable domain, with remaining parts taken from reference TRBV28 and TRBJ2-7, reads DVKVTQSSRYLVKRTGEKVFLECVQDMDHENMFWYRQDPGLGLRLIYFSYDVKMKEKGDIPEGYSVSREKKERFSLILESASTNQTSMYLCASSLSEGRYEQYFGPGTRLTVT.